This T cell receptor beta chain was identified in a study of naive and memory T cell subsets (dated by TCRdb to about 2017). With respect to the entire study: Sorted naive and memory T cell subsets from peripheral blood were analyzed in the study using a UMI-based, open-source pipeline for TCR alpha and beta sequencing. Complete agreement was observed between the functional CMV T cell responses and the IgG serology results. RNA was DNase-treated and reverse transcribed with TCR constant-region primers, mostly using SuperScript III. Results and caveats for the whole study, not just this receptor: Clonotypes were defined as single alpha or beta chain sequences, not paired alpha/beta receptors. TCR abundance followed a power law with an exponent that was different for naive and memory subsets but consistent across the three individuals. A few larger clonotypes were found in naive repertoires, especially CD8, and these larger clonotypes were possibly memory cells re-expressing CD45RA. After error correction, over 95% of naive TCR sequences appeared only once, giving much steeper abundance distributions than memory subsets. RNA-based TCR counts may be influenced by expression changes linked to T cell activation and differentiation. In both CD4 and CD8 cells, going from naive through CM, EM and EMRA, the Gini index went up while Shannon and inverse Simpson diversity went down. The repertoire findings for the naive and memory subsets could not be validated, as no ground truth was available.

Receptor amplification or capture employed UMI-ligation and nested PCR. An equimolar mix of two oligonucleotides covering both TRBC1 and TRBC2 was used as the beta constant-region primer. Four rounds of PCR, combining the SP2 primer with nested alpha and beta constant-region primers, were used to amplify the ligated cDNA. T4 RNA ligase 1 ligated a single-stranded oligonucleotide carrying the SP2 primer and a 12-nucleotide UMI to the cDNA 3' end. Incubation of the ligation reaction was carried out at 16 degrees C for roughly 18-24 hours. To avoid over-amplification, PCR2 was usually performed as a SYBR Green qPCR and halted once a predetermined threshold was reached. Every purification after the first one was done using Agencourt AMPure XP magnetic beads. Library amounts were measured by Qubit and library quality was assessed on a TapeStation, where the main peak was expected at around 650 bp. Pooled libraries were sequenced on an Illumina MiSeq using v2 2x251 paired-end kits, and typically about 1-2.3 million reads were obtained per sample. Each sample library was pooled at roughly 4.1 nM, and roughly 4.5-7% PhiX was included to improve cluster recognition. The authors' pipeline ran thus. Using tag matching that tolerated one base-pair mismatch, Decombinator assigned V and J genes to FASTQ reads that had been processed by Demultiplexor. Collapsinator relied on UMIs to fix sequencing errors as well as frequency errors caused by PCR heterogeneity. CDR3Translator translated TCRs and extracted CDR3s from the conserved cysteine to the FGXG phenylalanine, flagging non-productive sequences. Gini, Shannon entropy and inverse Simpson indices were calculated on repertoires subsampled to equal numbers of UMI-defined TCRs. Within the linear range, a power law was fitted by maximum likelihood to the distributions of clonotype abundance. Similar UMI counts, unique TCR numbers and clonal distributions were obtained with the pipeline and with MIGEC on one naive CD8 sample. In one analysis, naive TCRs also found in any memory subset of the same donor were removed from the naive repertoire. The repertoires were searched for approximately 7,000 CMV-associated CDR3 sequences that had been compiled from VDJdb and a published dataset. The public reads were reanalyzed by TCRdb: fastp trimming at Q25, MiXCR alignment, in-frame beta chains only. CDR3 protein sequences are deduplicated, and each keeps its most common genes and DNA. TCRdb assigned the V and J calls; the authors' analysis was not used. The sample table records around 160,000 distinct CDR3 sequences; roughly 22% of these occur just once. Less than 0.13% of the sample goes to the ten largest clones.

Measured from the cysteine to the phenylalanine, the CDR3 is 17 residues long. Only the CDR3 portion is preserved as DNA: 51 bases, with reading frame beginning at the first base. CDR1 and CDR2, looked up from the germline V gene, are SGHNT and YENEEA. Trimming accounts for 4 bases at V and 9 bases at J, while the number of junction bases matched to no gene is 16. From the second PCR step onward, the TCR alpha chain libraries and the TCR beta chain libraries were amplified separately. Donor CMV status was determined by IFNgamma production from CD4+ T cells after overnight stimulation of fresh PBMCs with CMV viral lysate. CD4 T cells were positively selected with Miltenyi beads, followed by positive selection of CD8 T cells from the CD4-negative fraction. Cells were stained for CD3, CD4, CD8, CD45RA, CD27 and a live/dead dye and were sorted on a BD Aria II into four subsets based on CD45RA and CD27. Blood came from a few healthy volunteers, each fractionated into CD4 and CD8 T cells and then into four differentiation subsets. About 130 ml of peripheral blood was collected from each donor, and PBMC were isolated from the blood using Ficoll-Paque PLUS density-gradient centrifugation. After sorting, cells were lysed in RLT buffer, RNA was extracted using a Qiagen RNeasy kit, and the extracted RNA was stored at -80 degrees C.

The sample holds a few counts of this clonotype. Its antigen is currently not known. No quality values exist for individual bases; no much larger clone is one base distant. The sequencing input was naive CD4+ T cells from blood. This specimen's cell subset or site label, interpreted: naive T cells, CD45RA high CD27+. This receptor was taken from a human donor in good health. The chain links TRBV11-3 with TRBJ2-1, with 9 central nucleotides matching TRBD1. The CDR3 corresponds to CASSSRVSAGQGAEQFF. The bases read TGTGCCAGCAGCTCGAGAGTCTCGGCGGGACAGGGTGCTGAGCAGTTCTTC.